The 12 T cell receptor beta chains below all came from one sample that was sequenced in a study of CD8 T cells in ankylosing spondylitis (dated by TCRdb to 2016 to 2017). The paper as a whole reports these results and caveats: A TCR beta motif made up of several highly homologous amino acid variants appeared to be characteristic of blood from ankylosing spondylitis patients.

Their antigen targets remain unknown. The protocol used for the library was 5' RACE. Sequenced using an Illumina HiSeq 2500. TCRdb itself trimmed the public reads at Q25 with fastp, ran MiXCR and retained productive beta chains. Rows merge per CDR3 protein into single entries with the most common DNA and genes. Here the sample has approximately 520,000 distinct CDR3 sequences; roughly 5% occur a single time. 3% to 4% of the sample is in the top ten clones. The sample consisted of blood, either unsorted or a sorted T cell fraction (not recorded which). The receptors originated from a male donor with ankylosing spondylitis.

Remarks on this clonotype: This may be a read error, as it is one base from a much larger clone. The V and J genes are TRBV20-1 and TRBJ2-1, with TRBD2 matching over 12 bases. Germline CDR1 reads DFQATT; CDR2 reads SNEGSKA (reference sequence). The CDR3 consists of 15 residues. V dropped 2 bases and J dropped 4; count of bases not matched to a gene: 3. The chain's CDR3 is CSARSGTSGYNEQFF. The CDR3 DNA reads TGCAGTGCTAGATCCGGGACTAGCGGGTACAATGAGCAGTTCTTC.

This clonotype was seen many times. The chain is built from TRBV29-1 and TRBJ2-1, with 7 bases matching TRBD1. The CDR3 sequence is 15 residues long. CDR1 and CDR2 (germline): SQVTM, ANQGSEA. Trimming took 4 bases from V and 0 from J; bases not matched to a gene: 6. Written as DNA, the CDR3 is TGCAGCGTTGTACAGGGGCAGAGCTCCTACAATGAGCAGTTCTTC. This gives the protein CSVVQGQSSYNEQFF.

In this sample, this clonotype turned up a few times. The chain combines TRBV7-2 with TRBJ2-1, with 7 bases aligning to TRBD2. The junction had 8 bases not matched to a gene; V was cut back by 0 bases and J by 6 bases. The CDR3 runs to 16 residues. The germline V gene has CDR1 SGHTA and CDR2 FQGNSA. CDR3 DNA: TGTGCCAGCAGCTTAGCGGGGGGGAGGGCCACCAATGAGCAGTTCTTC. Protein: CASSLAGGRATNEQFF. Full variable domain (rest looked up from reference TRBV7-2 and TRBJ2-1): GAGVSQSPSNKVTEKGKDVELRCDPISGHTALYWYRQSLGQGLEFLIYFQGNSAPDKSGLPSDRFSAERTGGSVSTLTIQRTQQEDSAVYLCASSLAGGRATNEQFFGPGTRLTVL.

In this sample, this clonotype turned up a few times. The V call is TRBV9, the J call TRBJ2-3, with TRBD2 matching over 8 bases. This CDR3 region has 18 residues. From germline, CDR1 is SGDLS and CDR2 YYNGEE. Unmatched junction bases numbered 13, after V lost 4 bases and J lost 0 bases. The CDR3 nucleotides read TGTGCCAGCAGCCCGAGACCGGGGGGGGGAGGGAGCACAGATACGCAGTATTTT. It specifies CASSPRPGGGGSTDTQYF.

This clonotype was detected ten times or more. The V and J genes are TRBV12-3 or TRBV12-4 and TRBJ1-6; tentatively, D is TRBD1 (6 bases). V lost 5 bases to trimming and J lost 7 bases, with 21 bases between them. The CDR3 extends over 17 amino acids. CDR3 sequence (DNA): TGTGCCAGCAGTACCCGAGTCTTGGGGGCGGGGAATTCACCCCTCCACTTT. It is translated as CASSTRVLGAGNSPLHF.

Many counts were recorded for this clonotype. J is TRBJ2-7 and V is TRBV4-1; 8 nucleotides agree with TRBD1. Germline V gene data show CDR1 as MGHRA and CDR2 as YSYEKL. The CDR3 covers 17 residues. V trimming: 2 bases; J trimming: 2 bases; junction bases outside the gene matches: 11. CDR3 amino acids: CASSQHSIAGQAYEQYF. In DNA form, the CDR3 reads TGCGCCAGCAGCCAACACAGTATTGCGGGACAGGCCTACGAGCAGTACTTC.

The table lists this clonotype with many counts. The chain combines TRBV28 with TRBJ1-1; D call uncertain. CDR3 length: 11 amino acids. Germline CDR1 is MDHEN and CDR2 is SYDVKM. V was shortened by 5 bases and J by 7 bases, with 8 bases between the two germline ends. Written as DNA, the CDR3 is TGTGCCAGCAGTCGGTATAATGAAGCTTTCTTT. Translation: CASSRYNEAFF.

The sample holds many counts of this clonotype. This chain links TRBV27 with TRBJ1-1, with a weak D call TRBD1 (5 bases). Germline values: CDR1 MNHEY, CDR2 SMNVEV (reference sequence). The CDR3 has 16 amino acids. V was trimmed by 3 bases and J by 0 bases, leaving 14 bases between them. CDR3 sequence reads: CASSFGRPGMNTEAFF. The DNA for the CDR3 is TGTGCCAGCAGTTTCGGCCGGCCAGGGATGAACACTGAAGCTTTCTTT.

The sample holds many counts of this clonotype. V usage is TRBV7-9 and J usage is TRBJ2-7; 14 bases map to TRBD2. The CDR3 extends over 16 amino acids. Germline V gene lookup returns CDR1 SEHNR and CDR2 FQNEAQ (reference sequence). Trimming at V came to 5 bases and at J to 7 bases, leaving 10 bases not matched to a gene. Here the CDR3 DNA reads TGTGCCAGCAGCCCCCGACTAGCGGGGGGGCCCGATGAGCAGTACTTC. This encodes CASSPRLAGGPDEQYF.

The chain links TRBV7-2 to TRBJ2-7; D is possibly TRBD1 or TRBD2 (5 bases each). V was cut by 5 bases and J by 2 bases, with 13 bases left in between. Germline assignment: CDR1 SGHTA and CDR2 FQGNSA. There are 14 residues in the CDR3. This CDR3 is CASSHRGGPYEQYF. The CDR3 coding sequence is TGTGCCAGCAGCCACCGTGGGGGACCCTACGAGCAGTACTTC.

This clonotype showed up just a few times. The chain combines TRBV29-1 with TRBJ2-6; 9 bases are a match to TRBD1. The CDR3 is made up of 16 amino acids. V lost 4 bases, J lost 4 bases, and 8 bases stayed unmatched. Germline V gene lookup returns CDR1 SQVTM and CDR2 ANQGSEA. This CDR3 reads CSVGVTGGTGANVLTF. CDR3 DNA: TGCAGCGTTGGCGTAACAGGGGGCACCGGGGCCAACGTCCTGACTTTC.

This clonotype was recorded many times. Here the CDR3 DNA reads TGTGCCAGCATGACAGGGGTCGAGCAGTACTTC. It encodes CASMTGVEQYF. The chain carries TRBV12-3 or TRBV12-4 and TRBJ2-7; 8 bases line up with TRBD1. V was pared by 7 bases and J by 6 bases, with 2 bases of the junction left unmatched. This CDR3 has 11 amino acids.